This T cell receptor beta chain was retrieved from a study of T-cell memory formation after mild COVID-19. One entry per CDR3 protein, called by TCRdb with MiXCR from the 5' RACE reads. Here the sample spans more than 350,000 distinct CDR3 sequences, approximately 15% being singletons. Germline lookup yields CDR1 MGHRA and CDR2 YSYEKL. This CDR3 spans 14 amino acids. Trimming removed 4 bases from V and 7 bases from J, with 14 bases in between. Material for sequencing was PBMCs or a T cell subset sorted from them (not recorded which). This TCR came from a man in his late teens or twenties who had mild COVID-19 (a few samples of this study predate the infection). Cell type and time point are not known. The chain recombines TRBV4-1 with TRBJ2-1; D is possibly TRBD2 (7 bases). The DNA for the CDR3 is TGCGCCAGCAGCCGGGGGGGGCGGATGAATGAGCAGTTCTTC. Protein: CASSRGGRMNEQFF.